This TCR beta chain is from a study of blood T cell repertoires in COVID-19. CDR1 and CDR2 (germline): SGHRS, YFSETQ. Trimming at V came to 4 bases and at J to 9 bases, leaving 8 bases not matched to a gene. This CDR3 has 15 residues. This table comes from immunoSEQ multiplex PCR, and its TCRdb copy is limited to in-frame clones, with some not included. Counted here are 150,000 to 200,000 clones, 80% to 85% occurring once; the ten biggest clones make up 10% to 15%. The sequenced sample consisted of PBMCs or T cells enriched from blood (not recorded which). The chain has TRBV5-1 and TRBJ2-1, with 12 bases lining up with TRBD2. The receptor comes from a woman aged 55-70 years who had recovered from COVID-19. DNA for the CDR3: TGCGCCAGCAGCATGACTAGCGGGAGAGGAGGTGAGCAGTTCTTC. Protein product: CASSMTSGRGGEQFF. The full variable domain, in which reference TRBV5-1 and TRBJ2-1 provide the parts outside the CDR3, is KAGVTQTPRYLIKTRGQQVTLSCSPISGHRSVSWYQQTPGQGLQFLFEYFSETQRNKGNFPGRFSGRQFSNSRSEMNVSTLELGDSALYLCASSMTSGRGGEQFFGPGTRLTVL.